This TCR beta chain was recovered during a study of beta chain features in type 1 diabetes. Whole-study findings and limits: Shortening that was moderate but significant affected the TCRB CDR3s of Type 1 diabetes patients in all four CD4+ subsets.

Reverse transcribing all isolated RNA meant expressed TCRB transcripts were sequenced. Sequenced by immunoSEQ multiplex PCR; TCRdb stores in-frame clones only, minus some. The sample records hundreds of thousands of clones, around 10% being singletons. With regard to this clone: Its antigen is not identified.

Germline V lookup: CDR1 SGHAT, CDR2 FQDESV (reference sequence). V lost 3 bases to trimming and J lost 5 bases; unmatched junction nucleotides: 6. CDR3 size: 14 residues. This chain links TRBV11-1 with TRBJ1-1; TRBD1 matches at 7 bases. This TCR derives from a woman aged 25-40 years in good health. The sample taken for sequencing was naive CD4+ T cells from blood. The CDR3 reads CASSLTGRLTEAFF. DNA for the CDR3: TGTGCCAGCAGCTTGACAGGGAGGTTAACTGAAGCTTTCTTT.